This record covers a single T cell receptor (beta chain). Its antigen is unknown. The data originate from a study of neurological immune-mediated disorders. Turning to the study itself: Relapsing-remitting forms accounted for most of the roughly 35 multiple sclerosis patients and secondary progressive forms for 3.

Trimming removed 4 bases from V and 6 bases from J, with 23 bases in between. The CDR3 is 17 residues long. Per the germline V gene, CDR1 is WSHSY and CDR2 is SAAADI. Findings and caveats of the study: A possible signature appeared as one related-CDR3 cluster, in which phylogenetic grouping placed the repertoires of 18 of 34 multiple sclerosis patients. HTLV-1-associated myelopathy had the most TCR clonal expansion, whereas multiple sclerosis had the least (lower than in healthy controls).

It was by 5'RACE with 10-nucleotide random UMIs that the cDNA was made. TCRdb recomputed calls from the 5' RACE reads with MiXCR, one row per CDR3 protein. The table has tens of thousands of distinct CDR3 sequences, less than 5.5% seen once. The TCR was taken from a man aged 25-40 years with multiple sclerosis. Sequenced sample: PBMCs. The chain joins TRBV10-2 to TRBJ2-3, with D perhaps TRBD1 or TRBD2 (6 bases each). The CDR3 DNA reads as TGCGCCAGCAGTGGACAGAGGGGGGAGCTCGGTGTGGATACGCAGTATTTT. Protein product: CASSGQRGELGVDTQYF.